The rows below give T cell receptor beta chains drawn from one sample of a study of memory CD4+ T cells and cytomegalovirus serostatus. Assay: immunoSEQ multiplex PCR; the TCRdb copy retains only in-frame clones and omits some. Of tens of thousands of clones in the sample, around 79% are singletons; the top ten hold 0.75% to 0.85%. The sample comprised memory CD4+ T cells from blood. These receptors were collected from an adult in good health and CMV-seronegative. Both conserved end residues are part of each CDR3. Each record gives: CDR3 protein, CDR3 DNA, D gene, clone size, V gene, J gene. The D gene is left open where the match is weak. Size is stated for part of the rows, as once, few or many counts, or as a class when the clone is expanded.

CDR3 protein: CASNRPGRGSYNEQFF
CDR3 DNA: TGTGCCAGCAACAGACCGGGCAGGGGCAGTTACAATGAGCAGTTCTTC
D gene: NA
clone size: NA
V gene: TRBV9
J gene: TRBJ2-1

CDR3 protein: CASSPSGDNQPQHF
CDR3 DNA: TGTGCCAGCTCACCCTCCGGGGACAATCAGCCCCAGCATTTT
D gene: NA
clone size: once
V gene: TRBV18
J gene: TRBJ1-5

CDR3 protein: CASSLVSTGELFF
CDR3 DNA: TGTGCCAGCAGCTTAGTTTCCACCGGGGAGCTGTTTTTT
D gene: NA
clone size: NA
V gene: TRBV7-3
J gene: TRBJ2-2

CDR3 protein: CASSLVSGDEQFF
CDR3 DNA: TGTGCCAGCAGCTTAGTCTCAGGGGATGAGCAGTTCTTC
D gene: NA
clone size: NA
V gene: TRBV7-6
J gene: TRBJ2-1

CDR3 protein: CASRQTGEQETQYF
CDR3 DNA: TGTGCCAGCAGGCAGACAGGGGAACAAGAGACCCAGTACTTC
D gene: TRBD1
clone size: NA
V gene: TRBV6-5
J gene: TRBJ2-5

CDR3 protein: CASSRLAEGLYF
CDR3 DNA: TGTGCCAGCAGCAGACTAGCGGAAGGCCTGTATTTT
D gene: TRBD2
clone size: NA
V gene: TRBV2
J gene: TRBJ2-3

CDR3 protein: CASSSPGRGAAETQYF
CDR3 DNA: TGTGCCAGCAGTTCCCCGGGGCGGGGGGCAGCAGAGACCCAGTACTTC
D gene: TRBD2
clone size: NA
V gene: TRBV6-5
J gene: TRBJ2-5

CDR3 protein: CASSFGWAGVYEQYF
CDR3 DNA: TGTGCCAGCAGCTTCGGTTGGGCGGGGGTATACGAGCAGTACTTC
D gene: TRBD2
clone size: NA
V gene: TRBV14
J gene: TRBJ2-7

CDR3 protein: CASSQGFAHARTDTQYF
CDR3 DNA: TGCGCCAGCAGCCAAGGTTTCGCCCACGCTCGGACAGATACGCAGTATTTT
D gene: NA
clone size: NA
V gene: TRBV4-3
J gene: TRBJ2-3

CDR3 protein: CASTPGGQVYGYTF
CDR3 DNA: TGTGCCAGCACCCCGGGGGGGCAGGTCTATGGCTACACCTTC
D gene: NA
clone size: few
V gene: TRBV28
J gene: TRBJ1-2

CDR3 protein: CATSREGSGSPQETQYF
CDR3 DNA: TGTGCCACCAGCAGAGAGGGCAGCGGGAGCCCCCAAGAGACCCAGTACTTC
D gene: TRBD2
clone size: few
V gene: TRBV15
J gene: TRBJ2-5

CDR3 protein: CASSFGVYEQYF
CDR3 DNA: TGTGCCAGCAGCTTCGGGGTCTACGAGCAGTACTTC
D gene: NA
clone size: NA
V gene: TRBV7-9
J gene: TRBJ2-7

CDR3 protein: CASSLAGGGDTQYF
CDR3 DNA: TGCGCCAGCAGCTTGGCGGGGGGTGGAGATACGCAGTATTTT
D gene: TRBD2
clone size: NA
V gene: TRBV5-1
J gene: TRBJ2-3

CDR3 protein: CASSDRQGSEKLFF
CDR3 DNA: TGTGCCAGCAGTGACCGACAGGGAAGTGAAAAACTGTTTTTT
D gene: TRBD1
clone size: once
V gene: TRBV6-1
J gene: TRBJ1-4

CDR3 protein: CASSYDKTQYF
CDR3 DNA: TGTGCCAGCAGTTACGATAAGACCCAGTACTTC
D gene: NA
clone size: NA
V gene: TRBV5-5
J gene: TRBJ2-5

CDR3 protein: CASSRDRSQETQYF
CDR3 DNA: TGTGCCAGCAGCCGGGACAGGTCACAAGAGACCCAGTACTTC
D gene: TRBD1
clone size: NA
V gene: TRBV7-2
J gene: TRBJ2-5

CDR3 protein: CASSPGGVDIQYF
CDR3 DNA: TGTGCCAGCAGCCCAGGGGGGGTGGACATTCAGTACTTC
D gene: NA
clone size: NA
V gene: TRBV28
J gene: TRBJ2-4

CDR3 protein: CASSRRQGAQEQYF
CDR3 DNA: TGTGCCAGCAGCAGAAGACAGGGGGCTCAGGAGCAGTACTTC
D gene: TRBD1
clone size: NA
V gene: TRBV7-8
J gene: TRBJ2-7

CDR3 protein: CASSLEPGSNYGYTF
CDR3 DNA: TGCGCCAGCAGCTTGGAACCAGGGAGTAACTATGGCTACACCTTC
D gene: NA
clone size: NA
V gene: TRBV5-1
J gene: TRBJ1-2

CDR3 protein: CASSVGGGDYGYTF
CDR3 DNA: TGTGCCAGCAGTGTAGGGGGTGGAGACTATGGCTACACCTTC
D gene: NA
clone size: NA
V gene: TRBV28
J gene: TRBJ1-2

CDR3 protein: CASSFARDDQPQHF
CDR3 DNA: TGTGCCAGCAGTTTTGCCAGGGATGATCAGCCCCAGCATTTT
D gene: NA
clone size: NA
V gene: TRBV28
J gene: TRBJ1-5

CDR3 protein: CASSQDAGYGYTF
CDR3 DNA: TGTGCCAGCAGCCAAGATGCCGGGTACGGCTACACCTTC
D gene: NA
clone size: NA
V gene: TRBV5-8
J gene: TRBJ1-2

CDR3 protein: CASSPTGGNYGYTF
CDR3 DNA: TGTGCCAGCAGCCCGACAGGGGGGAACTATGGCTACACCTTC
D gene: TRBD1
clone size: NA
V gene: TRBV7-9
J gene: TRBJ1-2

CDR3 protein: CAWSVMGSGGSSGYTF
CDR3 DNA: TGTGCCTGGAGTGTAATGGGGAGCGGAGGTTCCTCTGGCTACACCTTC
D gene: NA
clone size: once
V gene: TRBV30
J gene: TRBJ1-2

CDR3 protein: CASSQGVGRNLYEQYF
CDR3 DNA: TGTGCCAGCAGCCAAGGTGTCGGCAGGAATCTCTACGAGCAGTACTTC
D gene: NA
clone size: once
V gene: TRBV4-2
J gene: TRBJ2-7

CDR3 protein: CASSFGGISNEQFF
CDR3 DNA: TGTGCCAGCAGTTTTGGCGGAATCAGCAATGAGCAGTTCTTC
D gene: NA
clone size: NA
V gene: TRBV5-5
J gene: TRBJ2-1

CDR3 protein: CASSHGVPSDGTEAFF
CDR3 DNA: TGTGCCAGCTCACACGGGGTCCCTTCGGATGGGACTGAAGCTTTCTTT
D gene: NA
clone size: NA
V gene: TRBV18
J gene: TRBJ1-1

CDR3 protein: CASSWGTAHSGNTIYF
CDR3 DNA: TGTGCCAGCAGCTGGGGGACAGCACACTCTGGAAACACCATATATTTT
D gene: TRBD1
clone size: NA
V gene: TRBV5-6
J gene: TRBJ1-3

CDR3 protein: CALQGRQYTGELFF
CDR3 DNA: TGTGCCTTACAGGGTCGACAATACACCGGGGAGCTGTTTTTT
D gene: NA
clone size: NA
V gene: TRBV30
J gene: TRBJ2-2

CDR3 protein: CASSGSYEQYF
CDR3 DNA: TGTGCCAGCAGCGGCTCCTACGAGCAGTACTTC
D gene: NA
clone size: NA
V gene: TRBV2
J gene: TRBJ2-7

CDR3 protein: CSVLRTGQETQYF
CDR3 DNA: TGCAGCGTCCTTCGGACAGGGCAAGAGACCCAGTACTTC
D gene: TRBD1
clone size: once
V gene: TRBV29-1
J gene: TRBJ2-5

CDR3 protein: CASSDRDQTGNTIYF
CDR3 DNA: TGTGCCAGCAGCGACAGGGATCAGACTGGAAACACCATATATTTT
D gene: TRBD1
clone size: NA
V gene: TRBV6-6
J gene: TRBJ1-3

CDR3 protein: CASSLDTQETQYF
CDR3 DNA: TGCGCCAGCAGCTTGGACACCCAAGAGACCCAGTACTTC
D gene: NA
clone size: NA
V gene: TRBV5-1
J gene: TRBJ2-5

CDR3 protein: CASSEALASPRTGELFF
CDR3 DNA: TGTGCCAGCAGTGAAGCGCTGGCTAGCCCAAGGACCGGGGAGCTGTTTTTT
D gene: NA
clone size: NA
V gene: TRBV6-1
J gene: TRBJ2-2

CDR3 protein: CASRTGGNTEAFF
CDR3 DNA: TGTGCCAGCAGAACAGGAGGGAACACTGAAGCTTTCTTT
D gene: NA
clone size: NA
V gene: TRBV2
J gene: TRBJ1-1

CDR3 protein: CAWSRGNYGYTF
CDR3 DNA: TGTGCCTGGAGCAGAGGTAACTATGGCTACACCTTC
D gene: NA
clone size: medium-sized
V gene: TRBV30
J gene: TRBJ1-2

CDR3 protein: CASKVGQGFGGTIYF
CDR3 DNA: TGTGCCAGCAAGGTCGGGCAGGGGTTTGGAGGCACCATATATTTT
D gene: NA
clone size: NA
V gene: TRBV9
J gene: TRBJ1-3

CDR3 protein: CASSLRQSSPQETQYF
CDR3 DNA: TGTGCCAGCAGTCTACGACAGAGTTCTCCGCAAGAGACCCAGTACTTC
D gene: NA
clone size: NA
V gene: TRBV27
J gene: TRBJ2-5

CDR3 protein: CATSFSAGTSVLGVEQYF
CDR3 DNA: TGTGCCACCAGCTTCTCCGCCGGGACTAGCGTCCTTGGTGTCGAGCAGTACTTC
D gene: TRBD2
clone size: NA
V gene: TRBV15
J gene: TRBJ2-7

CDR3 protein: CASSLGPTSTDTQYF
CDR3 DNA: TGTGCCAGCAGCTTGGGGCCCACGAGCACAGATACGCAGTATTTT
D gene: NA
clone size: NA
V gene: TRBV7-2
J gene: TRBJ2-3

CDR3 protein: CASSEARAGGIETQYF
CDR3 DNA: TGTGCCAGCAGTGAAGCGCGAGCGGGGGGGATAGAGACCCAGTACTTC
D gene: TRBD2
clone size: medium-sized
V gene: TRBV2
J gene: TRBJ2-5